Below, 24 T cell receptor beta chains from the same sample are listed, as sequenced in a study of control samples from healthy donors and cancer patients. Assay: immunoSEQ multiplex PCR; the TCRdb copy retains only in-frame clones and omits some. The sample carries about 74,000 clones, around nine tenths recorded once. The material sequenced was blood. These receptors came from a woman aged 50 to 60 in good health.

For the CDR3, the DNA is TGTGCCAGTAGTATCGGGAGCTCTGGAAACACCATATATTTT. Translating gives CASSIGSSGNTIYF. V and J are TRBV19 and TRBJ1-3; D gene unclear. CDR1 is LNHDA, CDR2 SQIVND, per germline (reference sequence). Deletions cut 3 bases from V and 0 bases from J, with 6 bases between. The CDR3 loop spans 14 amino acids.

The chain combines TRBV30 with TRBJ2-7, with D possibly being TRBD1 or TRBD2 (6 bases each). CDR1 is GTSNPN, CDR2 SVGIG, per germline (reference sequence). The CDR3 is 12 residues long. CDR3 in DNA: TGTGCGGGGGGCGGGTACTCCTACGAGCAGTACTTC. It translates to CAGGGYSYEQYF.

The chain links TRBV19 to TRBJ1-5; D remains unclear. In germline, CDR1 is LNHDA, CDR2 SQIVND (reference sequence). V lost 5 bases and J 9 bases, leaving 14 bases between the germline ends. This CDR3 has 13 residues. The CDR3 DNA is TGTGCCAGTAGTTTATCAATTATTGCGCCCCAGCATTTT. Translating gives CASSLSIIAPQHF.

The chain uses TRBV6-5 and TRBJ1-3; D not resolved. Germline CDR1 and CDR2: MNHEY and SVGAGI. The CDR3 has 16 amino acids. V gave up 2 bases and J gave up 4 bases, with 15 bases separating them. In DNA, the CDR3 is TGTGCCAGCAGTTACCTTCTTGGGGAAGGAGGAAACACCATATATTTT. Amino acids: CASSYLLGEGGNTIYF.

The J gene is TRBJ2-6, the V gene TRBV3-1 (or the pseudogene TRBV3-2), with D unclear. The CDR3 has 15 amino acids. Germline values: CDR1 LGHDT, CDR2 YNNKEL (reference sequence). V lost 6 bases to trimming and J lost 0 bases, with 9 bases between them. The CDR3 reads CASSPTDSGANVLTF. The CDR3 nucleotides read TGTGCCAGCAGTCCTACAGACTCTGGGGCCAACGTCCTGACTTTC.

CDR3 in DNA: TGTGCCTGGAGCGGAGGAACAGGTGGCTCGGGGGGCTACACCTTC. Its protein product is CAWSGGTGGSGGYTF. The gene calls are TRBV30 and TRBJ1-2; D perhaps matches TRBD1 (5 bases). Between the trimmed V and J ends, which lost 3 bases and 8 bases, there was a span of 22 bases. The CDR3 is 15 amino acids. The germline CDR1 and CDR2 sequences are GTSNPN and SVGIG (reference sequence).

The V and J genes are TRBV20-1 and TRBJ2-2; TRBD2 agrees at 8 bases. Per germline, CDR1 DFQATT and CDR2 SNEGSKA (reference sequence). The ends lost 3 bases at V and 4 bases at J; junction bases unmatched: 13. The CDR3 runs to 17 residues. This CDR3 reads CSASATRGGLGTGELFF. The CDR3 DNA sequence: TGCAGTGCTAGTGCTACTCGGGGGGGGTTAGGCACCGGGGAGCTGTTTTTT.

This rearrangement joins TRBV6-1 to TRBJ1-1; the D gene is possibly TRBD1 (5 bases). The CDR3 has 14 amino acids. The V end lost 3 bases, the J end lost 0 bases, and 8 bases lay between the germline ends. Germline CDR1 reads MNHNS; CDR2 reads SASEGT. The DNA for the CDR3 is TGTGCCAGCAGTGAGGGACCGCTGAACACTGAAGCTTTCTTT. Translated, it gives CASSEGPLNTEAFF.

The chain joins TRBV7-8 to TRBJ2-7; unclear D gene. The V gene lost 3 bases and the J gene lost 1 base, with 10 bases spanning the gap. The CDR3 runs to 14 residues. From germline, CDR1 is SGHVS and CDR2 FQNEAQ. CDR3 coding DNA: TGTGCCAGCAGCTTCCAGACTCTATCCTACGAGCAGTACTTC. Translation gives CASSFQTLSYEQYF.

V and J are TRBV6-1 and TRBJ1-5; 8 positions match TRBD1. This CDR3 is 15 amino acids long. The V and J ends lost 3 bases and 7 bases, in that order; junction bases with no gene match: 8. Germline CDR1 reads MNHNS; CDR2 reads SASEGT. Here the CDR3 reads CASSEGQASRQPQHF. The DNA for the CDR3 is TGTGCCAGCAGTGAGGGACAGGCCTCGAGACAGCCCCAGCATTTT.

A few counts support this clone. This chain joins TRBV6-6 and TRBJ1-2, with 9 bases lining up with TRBD1. With V trimmed by 4 bases and J by 8 bases, 5 bases remained unmatched. Germline assignment: CDR1 MNHNY and CDR2 SVGAGI (reference sequence). The CDR3 contains 13 residues. This CDR3 is CASSFGTGQGYTF. In DNA, the CDR3 is TGTGCCAGCAGTTTTGGGACAGGGCAAGGCTACACCTTC.

This clone was detected a few times. The chain has TRBV6-1 and TRBJ1-2; D is undetermined. V was trimmed by 3 bases and J by 0 bases, leaving 8 bases between them. The CDR3 covers 14 residues. Germline V gives CDR1 MNHNS, CDR2 SASEGT. CDR3 coding DNA: TGTGCCAGCAGTGAGTATCGGGCTAACTATGGCTACACCTTC. Translating gives CASSEYRANYGYTF.

The chain is built from TRBV4-2 and TRBJ2-4; 7 bases match TRBD1. After removal of 1 base from V and 13 bases from J, the junction contained 1 base not matched to a gene. Looked up from germline, CDR1 is LGHNA and CDR2 is YNFKEQ. The CDR3 has 11 residues. The chain's CDR3 is CASSQGTGQYF. The CDR3 nucleotides are TGTGCCAGCAGCCAAGGGACAGGCCAGTACTTC.

The rearrangement uses TRBV9 and TRBJ2-3; D is possibly TRBD2 (6 bases). Germline assignment: CDR1 SGDLS and CDR2 YYNGEE. V was pared by 2 bases and J by 1 base, with 11 bases between. The CDR3 is 15 amino acids. The CDR3 protein is CASSVRAGGTDTQYF. CDR3 DNA: TGTGCCAGCAGCGTCCGAGCGGGTGGCACAGATACGCAGTATTTT.

The chain carries TRBV11-2 and TRBJ2-1; D gene unclear. This CDR3 region has 14 residues. In germline, CDR1 is SGHAT, CDR2 FQNNGV. Trimming took 6 bases from V and 6 from J, leaving 15 bases between them. This chain's CDR3 is CASSPDGLRNEQFF. The CDR3 DNA reads as TGTGCCAGCAGTCCGGACGGGCTTCGCAATGAGCAGTTCTTC.

The gene calls are TRBV1 and TRBJ2-3. TRBV1 is tagged as a pseudogene. There are 10 residues in the CDR3. The CDR3 here is CTSSQTREYF. The DNA for the CDR3 is TGCACCAGCAGCCAGACCAGAGAGTATTTT.

The chain combines TRBV10-2 with TRBJ2-6, with D uncertain. This CDR3 is 16 amino acids long. V was pared by 3 bases and J by 0 bases, with 9 bases between. Per the germline V gene, CDR1 is WSHSY and CDR2 is SAAADI. Here the CDR3 reads CASSDMVSSGANVLTF. CDR3 in DNA: TGCGCCAGCAGTGATATGGTGAGCTCTGGGGCCAACGTCCTGACTTTC.

The chain's CDR3 is CASSANRGSWTGELFF. DNA of the CDR3: TGTGCCAGCAGCGCTAACAGGGGATCGTGGACCGGGGAGCTGTTTTTT. The V gene is TRBV5-8, the J gene TRBJ2-2, with 7 bases lining up with TRBD1. The CDR3 sequence is 16 residues long. V lost 4 bases, J lost 5 bases, and 11 bases stayed unmatched. The germline CDR1 and CDR2 sequences are SGHTS and YDEGEE.

The chain employs TRBV18 and TRBJ1-4, with a possible D match to TRBD1 (5 bases). CDR1 and CDR2 from the germline V gene are KGHSH and LQKENI. Trimming took 0 bases from V and 7 from J, leaving 6 bases between them. This CDR3 has 13 amino acids. The CDR3 here is CASSPPGAEKLFF. As DNA, the CDR3 is TGTGCCAGCTCACCACCAGGGGCTGAAAAACTGTTTTTT.

This clone has a handful of counts. J is TRBJ1-4 and V is TRBV19; possible D gene TRBD1, 5 bases. This CDR3 is built from 13 residues. V shed 7 bases and J shed 6 bases, with 12 bases lying between them. Germline V gene data show CDR1 as LNHDA and CDR2 as SQIVND (reference sequence). The chain's CDR3 is CASNQGNDEKLFF. CDR3 bases: TGTGCCAGTAACCAGGGTAACGATGAAAAACTGTTTTTT.

The rearrangement uses TRBV25-1 and TRBJ1-1; D gene uncertain. CDR1 is MGHDK, CDR2 SYGVNS, per germline. CDR3 length: 12 amino acids. V lost 7 bases to trimming and J lost 5 bases, with 11 bases between them. The CDR3 region has the DNA TGTGCCAGCACACAAACACGGACTGAAGCTTTCTTT. Its protein is CASTQTRTEAFF.

V is TRBV9 and J is TRBJ2-1, with TRBD1 identical over 7 bases. V shed 4 bases and J 6 bases; nucleotides not matched to a gene: 4. Looked up from germline, CDR1 is SGDLS and CDR2 is YYNGEE. The CDR3 covers 13 residues. CDR3 DNA: TGTGCCAGCAGCATCCGACAGGGCAATGAGCAGTTCTTC. As protein: CASSIRQGNEQFF.

This chain links TRBV19 with TRBJ2-6, with D possibly matching TRBD2 (6 bases). The CDR3 consists of 15 residues. Trimming cost V 7 bases and J 0 bases, with 10 bases left between them. The germline CDR1 and CDR2 sequences are LNHDA and SQIVND (reference sequence). Here the CDR3 DNA reads TGTGCCAGTATGGCCGGGGGCTCTGGGGCCAACGTCCTGACTTTC. This encodes CASMAGGSGANVLTF.

This clone came up once. This chain uses TRBV19 with TRBJ2-7; 9 bases are a match to TRBD2. Germline V gene data show CDR1 as LNHDA and CDR2 as SQIVND (reference sequence). V trimming: 5 bases; J trimming: 3 bases; junction bases outside the gene matches: 8. CDR3 length equals 15 residues. CDR3 protein: CASSSHSGGGYEQYF. CDR3 DNA: TGTGCCAGTAGTTCTCATAGCGGGGGTGGCTACGAGCAGTACTTC.